These 25 T cell receptor beta chains originate from one sample sequenced in a study of immune heterogeneity within non-small cell lung tumors. A multiplex PCR containing 32 V primers and 13 J primers was used to amplify TCR beta CDR3. TCRdb re-called the multiplex PCR reads through MiXCR, storing one row per CDR3 protein. The data contain under 4,500 distinct CDR3 sequences, roughly 27% of them singletons. Template was bulk tumor genomic DNA, 600 to 650 ng per sample. Far-apart biopsies, several per primary tumor, were taken during surgery. Enrolled patients presented with newly diagnosed, previously untreated non-small cell lung cancer and underwent curative surgery. The sequencing sample was made of lung tumor tissue. These receptors all come from a man in his sixties with non-small cell lung cancer.

The chain recombines TRBV5-1 with TRBJ2-7, with D possibly being TRBD1 (6 bases). V lost 3 bases and J lost 5, with 12 bases in between. This CDR3 region has 13 residues. Germline V gene sequence: CDR1 SGHRS, CDR2 YFSETQ. For the CDR3, the DNA is TGCGCCAGCAGCTGGACAGTTTTCAACGAGCAGTACTTC. The encoded protein is CASSWTVFNEQYF. The variable domain in full, with the rest retrieved from reference TRBV5-1 and TRBJ2-7, is KAGVTQTPRYLIKTRGQQVTLSCSPISGHRSVSWYQQTPGQGLQFLFEYFSETQRNKGNFPGRFSGRQFSNSRSEMNVSTLELGDSALYLCASSWTVFNEQYFGPGTRLTVT.

The chain is built from TRBV28 and TRBJ2-1; no firm D call. Trimming took 3 bases from V and 4 from J, leaving 4 bases between them. Germline V lookup: CDR1 MDHEN, CDR2 SYDVKM. The CDR3 runs to 12 residues. In nucleotides, the CDR3 is TGTGCCAGCAGTTTGAGGTACAATGAGCAGTTCTTC. It codes for CASSLRYNEQFF.

By sample fraction, this clonotype is medium-sized (0.01 to 0.1%). The chain combines TRBV28 with TRBJ2-1; D is perhaps TRBD2 (5 bases). The CDR3 covers 15 residues. The germline CDR1 and CDR2 sequences are MDHEN and SYDVKM. V was cut by 6 bases and J by 0 bases, with 12 bases left in between. In DNA form, the CDR3 reads TGTGCCAGCAGGAAGATAGGGAGCTCCTACAATGAGCAGTTCTTC. Amino acids: CASRKIGSSYNEQFF.

By proportion, this clonotype is medium-sized. The V call is TRBV10-3, the J call TRBJ2-2; D unresolved. This CDR3 is built from 11 residues. The germline gives CDR1 ENHRY, CDR2 SYGVKD. V shed 6 bases and J shed 2 bases, with 1 base lying between them. DNA of the CDR3: TGTGCCATCAGCAACACCGGGGAGCTGTTTTTT. Translating gives CAISNTGELFF.

This clonotype is categorized as medium-sized. The chain couples TRBV13 to TRBJ2-7; TRBD2 agrees at 13 bases. This CDR3 region has 19 residues. Germline V gene lookup returns CDR1 PRHDT and CDR2 FYEKMQ (reference sequence). The junction had 14 bases not matched to a gene; V was cut back by 4 bases and J by 2 bases. The CDR3 loop is CASSSSGTSGILWPYEQYF. The CDR3 DNA follows: TGTGCCAGCAGCTCCTCCGGGACTAGCGGGATTTTGTGGCCCTACGAGCAGTACTTC.

The chain joins TRBV20-1 to TRBJ2-1; 7 nucleotides line up with TRBD2. J was trimmed by 4 bases and V by 3 bases; bases with no gene match: 21. Germline CDR1 reads DFQATT; CDR2 reads SNEGSKA (reference sequence). CDR3 length: 19 amino acids. CDR3 sequence reads: CSASTPASRSGLVYNEQFF. In DNA, the CDR3 is TGCAGTGCTAGTACTCCCGCCAGTAGGAGCGGACTAGTTTACAATGAGCAGTTCTTC.

The table lists this clonotype with a few counts. Its ends do not fully match the called genes, so a read error is possible. This sequence joins TRBV6-2 or TRBV6-3 and TRBJ1-1; TRBD1 matches at 8 bases. The CDR3 runs to 15 residues. Germline V gene lookup returns CDR1 MNHEY and CDR2 SVGEGT. CDR3 protein: CASRTGESVNTEASF. CDR3 in DNA: TGTGCCAGCAGGACAGGGGAGTCGGTGAACACTGAAGCTTCCTTT.

By share of the sample, this clonotype is medium-sized. The rearrangement joins TRBV2 to TRBJ1-3; D possibly corresponds to TRBD1 (5 bases). V was pared by 5 bases and J by 0 bases, with 14 bases between. The length of the CDR3 is 16 residues. CDR1 SNHLY and CDR2 FYNNEI come from the germline V gene. CDR3 nucleotide sequence: TGTGCCAGCAGTCAAGAACAGGCGCCCTCTGGAAACACCATATATTTT. Encoded protein: CASSQEQAPSGNTIYF.

The chain links TRBV11-3 to TRBJ2-1; TRBD2 matches 8 bases. CDR1 is SGHNT, CDR2 YENEEA, per germline. The CDR3 loop spans 13 amino acids. Losses at the gene ends were 1 base for V and 10 bases for J; bases not matched to a gene: 3. In nucleotides, the CDR3 is TGTGCCAGCAGCTTAGCGGGAGGGCGGGAGCAGTTCTTC. It yields the protein CASSLAGGREQFF. Full variable domain (missing parts from reference TRBV11-3 and TRBJ2-1): EAGVVQSPRYKIIEKKQPVAFWCNPISGHNTLYWYLQNLGQGPELLIRYENEEAVDDSQLPKDRFSAERLKGVDSTLKIQPAELGDSAVYLCASSLAGGREQFFGPGTRLTVL.

Concerning this clonotype itself: This sequence may be a read error, since a much larger clone differs from it by one base. The rearrangement joins TRBV6-1 to TRBJ2-4; D not resolved. V shed 6 bases and J shed 8 bases, with 14 bases lying between them. Germline CDR1 reads MNHNS; CDR2 reads SASEGT. This CDR3 spans 13 amino acids. CDR3: CASRNPPVDIQYF. CDR3 sequence (DNA): TGTGCCAGCAGGAACCCCCCGGTGGACATTCAGTACTTC.

This clonotype has more than one count but fewer than ten. The CDR3 protein is CASSTSELISTDTQYF. The CDR3 DNA reads as TGTGCCAGCAGCACCAGCGAACTAATTAGCACAGATACGCAGTATTTT. The rearrangement uses TRBV9 and TRBJ2-3; D gene unclear. The CDR3 has 16 residues. Germline V gene data show CDR1 as SGDLS and CDR2 as YYNGEE. V was trimmed by 4 bases and J by 0 bases, leaving 15 bases between them.

In this sample, this clonotype turned up a few times. V is TRBV5-6 and J is TRBJ2-1; TRBD1 matches 11 bases. CDR3 length: 16 amino acids. Germline V lookup: CDR1 SGHDT, CDR2 YYEEEE. J lost 6 bases, V lost 1 base, and 6 bases had no gene match. The CDR3 reads CASSLPGTGGGNEQFF. CDR3 bases: TGTGCCAGCAGCTTGCCCGGGACAGGGGGTGGCAATGAGCAGTTCTTC.

The V gene is TRBV5-1, the J gene TRBJ2-1, with 11 bases lining up with TRBD2. This CDR3 spans 15 amino acids. V trimming: 3 bases; J trimming: 7 bases; junction bases outside the gene matches: 6. Germline V gene lookup returns CDR1 SGHRS and CDR2 YFSETQ. Written as DNA, the CDR3 is TGCGCCAGCAGCTCCGGACTAGCGGGTATGAATGAGCAGTTCTTC. It codes for CASSSGLAGMNEQFF.

As for this clonotype: A read error may be the cause here, since a much bigger clone is one base away. The genes are TRBV6-1 and TRBJ2-2; D uncertain. This CDR3 is 15 amino acids long. Germline-derived CDR1 and CDR2 are MNHNS and SASEGT. This CDR3 is CASGDLSPLWGELFF. CDR3 coding DNA: TGTGCCAGCGGTGATTTGTCGCCACTTTGGGGGGAGCTGTTTTTT.

By frequency in the sample, this clonotype is medium-sized. V usage is TRBV30 and J usage is TRBJ2-1; 7 positions agree with TRBD2. This CDR3 has 14 residues. The germline CDR1 and CDR2 sequences are GTSNPN and SVGIG (reference sequence). Germline trimming cut 0 bases from V and 10 bases from J; bases unmatched to any gene: 9. The CDR3 reads CAWSVGQGGREQFF. The DNA for the CDR3 is TGTGCCTGGAGTGTAGGGCAGGGAGGGCGGGAGCAGTTCTTC.

This clonotype has a handful of counts. V is TRBV20-1 and J is TRBJ1-2, with D unresolved. From germline, CDR1 is DFQATT and CDR2 SNEGSKA (reference sequence). The CDR3 is made up of 13 amino acids. With 3 bases removed from V and 2 bases from J, the gap between germline ends came to 10 bases. The CDR3 DNA reads TGCAGTGCTAGCCACGGAGGGAACTATGGCTACACCTTC. This gives the protein CSASHGGNYGYTF.

This clonotype is deemed medium-sized. The J gene is TRBJ2-5, the V gene TRBV6-2 or TRBV6-3; unclear D gene. Trimming left V 8 bases short and J 2 bases short, with 6 bases between. The CDR3 spans 11 residues. Per the germline V gene, CDR1 is MNHEY and CDR2 is SVGEGT. The CDR3 nucleotides read TGTGCCAGCGAGCTGCAAGAGACCCAGTACTTC. Protein product: CASELQETQYF.

The gene calls are TRBV10-3 and TRBJ2-7, with TRBD1 matching 8 bases. From germline, CDR1 is ENHRY and CDR2 SYGVKD. The CDR3 has 13 residues. J lost 7 bases, V lost 3 bases, and 5 bases had no gene match. CDR3 sequence (DNA): TGTGCCATCAGTGACTCCGGGACAGGAGAGCAGTACTTC. Protein sequence: CAISDSGTGEQYF.

V usage is TRBV7-2 and J usage is TRBJ2-7; 7 bases match TRBD2. With 4 bases clipped from V and 0 bases from J, the junction kept 9 bases outside the gene matches. Germline values: CDR1 SGHTA, CDR2 FQGNSA. The CDR3 covers 16 residues. The CDR3 region is CASSSRLAEHSYEQYF. The CDR3 nucleotides read TGTGCCAGCAGCTCCCGGCTAGCGGAGCACTCCTACGAGCAGTACTTC.

By sample fraction, this clonotype is medium-sized. The rearrangement uses TRBV12-3 or TRBV12-4 and TRBJ2-1, with 7 bases identical to TRBD2. This CDR3 spans 15 amino acids. V trimming: 7 bases; J trimming: 5 bases; junction bases outside the gene matches: 11. For the CDR3, the DNA is TGTGCCAGCACCCAAGGGAGGGCACAAAACAATGAGCAGTTCTTC. Translated, it gives CASTQGRAQNNEQFF.

This clonotype is medium-sized (0.01 to 0.1%) by share. This sequence joins TRBV28 and TRBJ2-5; 9 bases agree with TRBD2. This CDR3 is built from 14 residues. With V trimmed by 6 bases and J by 5 bases, 7 bases remained unmatched. The germline gives CDR1 MDHEN, CDR2 SYDVKM. The DNA of the CDR3 is TGTGCCAGCAGGGCGCGCGGGGGGGATGAGACCCAGTACTTC. This translates into CASRARGGDETQYF.

Relative to its sample, this clonotype is medium-sized. V gene TRBV5-1 combines with J gene TRBJ2-7, with D possibly TRBD1 on 6 matching bases. CDR1 SGHRS and CDR2 YFSETQ come from the germline V gene. V lost 0 bases and J 1 base, leaving 8 bases between the germline ends. This CDR3 comprises 14 residues. CDR3 nucleotide sequence: TGCGCCAGCAGCTTGGAGACAGGTTCCTACGAGCAGTACTTC. This sequence encodes CASSLETGSYEQYF.

This clonotype is termed medium-sized. The chain links TRBV12-3 or TRBV12-4 to TRBJ1-2; D unclear. V lost 0 bases to trimming and J lost 8 bases, with 7 bases between them. CDR3 length: 12 amino acids. CDR3 DNA: TGTGCCAGCAGTTTAGCCCTTGGGGGCTACACCTTC. It yields the protein CASSLALGGYTF.

By share, this clonotype ranks as medium-sized (0.01 to 0.1%). This chain connects TRBV9 to TRBJ1-6; no clear D. Deletions cut 0 bases from V and 7 bases from J, with 8 bases between. The CDR3 is made up of 14 amino acids. The germline CDR1 and CDR2 sequences are SGDLS and YYNGEE. This chain's CDR3 is CASSVAYYNSPLHF. The CDR3 nucleotides read TGTGCCAGCAGCGTAGCGTATTACAATTCACCCCTCCACTTT.

The rearrangement uses TRBV5-6 and TRBJ2-7; 10 bases match TRBD2. With V trimmed by 0 bases and J by 6 bases, 6 bases remained unmatched. Germline V lookup: CDR1 SGHDT, CDR2 YYEEEE. The CDR3 totals 15 residues. The CDR3 DNA is TGTGCCAGCAGCTTGGTTGCTAGCGGGGGTCTCGAGCAGTACTTC. It encodes CASSLVASGGLEQYF.